This record concerns one TCR beta chain sequence. The antigen is unknown. Trimming pared 0 bases from V and 7 bases from J, leaving 8 bases between. Per the germline V gene, CDR1 is SGHRS and CDR2 is YFSETQ. The CDR3 has 13 residues. Profiled with immunoSEQ multiplex PCR; TCRdb holds only in-frame clones, not every one. The data contain roughly 69,000 clones, over 85% of them seen just once; the ten biggest clones take up approximately 6.3%. These data come from a study of graft-versus-host responses after intestinal transplantation. Whole-study context: Multivisceral, liver-intestinal, or isolated intestinal grafts went to recipients. Tacrolimus plus steroids were given to all recipients for about three years, preceded by anti-thymocyte globulin induction. Findings and caveats of the study: An association linked early post-transplant HvG declines with peak circulating GvH clone levels.

The clonotype was recovered from a human patient who received an intestinal transplant, so some T cells may come from the graft donor. The chain recombines TRBV5-1 with TRBJ1-5, with a possible D match to TRBD1 (5 bases). This material consisted of bone marrow, taken 700 to 750 days after intestinal transplantation. In DNA, the CDR3 is TGCGCCAGCAGCTTGGGACAGTCCCAGCCCCAGCATTTT. It yields the protein CASSLGQSQPQHF. Supplemented by reference TRBV5-1 and TRBJ1-5, the full variable domain reads KAGVTQTPRYLIKTRGQQVTLSCSPISGHRSVSWYQQTPGQGLQFLFEYFSETQRNKGNFPGRFSGRQFSNSRSEMNVSTLELGDSALYLCASSLGQSQPQHFGDGTRLSIL.